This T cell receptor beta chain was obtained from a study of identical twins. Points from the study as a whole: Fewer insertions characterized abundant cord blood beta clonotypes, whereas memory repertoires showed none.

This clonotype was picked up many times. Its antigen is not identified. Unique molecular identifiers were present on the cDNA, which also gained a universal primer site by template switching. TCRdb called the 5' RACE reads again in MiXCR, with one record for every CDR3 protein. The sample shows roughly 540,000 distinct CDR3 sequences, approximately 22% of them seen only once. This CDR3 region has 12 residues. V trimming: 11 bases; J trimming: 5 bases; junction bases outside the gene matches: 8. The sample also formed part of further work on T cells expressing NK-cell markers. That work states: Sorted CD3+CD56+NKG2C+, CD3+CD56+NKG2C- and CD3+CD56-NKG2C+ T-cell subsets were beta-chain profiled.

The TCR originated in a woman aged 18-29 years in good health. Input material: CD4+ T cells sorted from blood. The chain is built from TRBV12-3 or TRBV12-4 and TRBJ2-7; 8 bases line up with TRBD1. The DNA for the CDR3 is TGTGCCGGGGAACAGGGGGATCACGAGCAGTACTTC. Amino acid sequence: CAGEQGDHEQYF.